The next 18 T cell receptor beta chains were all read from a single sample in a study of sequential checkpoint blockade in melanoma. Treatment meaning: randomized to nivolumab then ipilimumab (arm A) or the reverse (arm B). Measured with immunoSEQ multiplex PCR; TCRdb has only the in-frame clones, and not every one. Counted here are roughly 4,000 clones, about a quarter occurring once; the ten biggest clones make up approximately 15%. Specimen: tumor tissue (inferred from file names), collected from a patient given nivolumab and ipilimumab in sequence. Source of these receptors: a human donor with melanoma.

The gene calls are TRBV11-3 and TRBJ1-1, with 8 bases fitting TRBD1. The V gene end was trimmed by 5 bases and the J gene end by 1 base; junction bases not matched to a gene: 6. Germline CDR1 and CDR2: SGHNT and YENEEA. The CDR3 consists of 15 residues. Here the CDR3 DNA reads TGTGCCAGCAGCCTACAGGGGGGGGAGAACACTGAAGCTTTCTTT. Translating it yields CASSLQGGENTEAFF.

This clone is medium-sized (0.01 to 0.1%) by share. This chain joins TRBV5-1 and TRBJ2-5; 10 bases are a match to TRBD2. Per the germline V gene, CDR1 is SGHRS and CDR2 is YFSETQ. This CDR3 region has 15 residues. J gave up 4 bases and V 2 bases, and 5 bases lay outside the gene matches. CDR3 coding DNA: TGCGCCAGCAGCTTACTAGCGGGGCCAGGAGAGACCCAGTACTTC. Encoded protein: CASSLLAGPGETQYF.

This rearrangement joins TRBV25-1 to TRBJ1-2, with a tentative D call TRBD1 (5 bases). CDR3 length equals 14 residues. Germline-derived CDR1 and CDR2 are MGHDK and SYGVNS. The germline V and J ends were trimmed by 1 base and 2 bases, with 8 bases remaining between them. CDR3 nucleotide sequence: TGTGCCAGCAGTGAATCGGGACGGAACTATGGCTACACCTTC. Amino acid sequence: CASSESGRNYGYTF.

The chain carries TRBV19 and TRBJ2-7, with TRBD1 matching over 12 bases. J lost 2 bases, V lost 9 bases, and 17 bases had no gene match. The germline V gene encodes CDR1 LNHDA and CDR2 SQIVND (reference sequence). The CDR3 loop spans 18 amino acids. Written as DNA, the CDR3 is TGTGCCAGCGGGACCGGGACAGGGGGCCACGACGATCCCTACGAGCAGTACTTC. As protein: CASGTGTGGHDDPYEQYF.

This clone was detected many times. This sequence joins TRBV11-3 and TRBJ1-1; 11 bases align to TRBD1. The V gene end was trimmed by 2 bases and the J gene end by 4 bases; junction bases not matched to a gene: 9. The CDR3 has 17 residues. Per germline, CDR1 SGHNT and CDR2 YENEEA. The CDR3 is CASSLTTPGTGGTEAFF. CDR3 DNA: TGTGCCAGCAGCTTAACCACCCCAGGGACAGGGGGCACTGAAGCTTTCTTT. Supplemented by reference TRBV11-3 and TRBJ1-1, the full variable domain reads EAGVVQSPRYKIIEKKQPVAFWCNPISGHNTLYWYLQNLGQGPELLIRYENEEAVDDSQLPKDRFSAERLKGVDSTLKIQPAELGDSAVYLCASSLTTPGTGGTEAFFGQGTRLTVV.

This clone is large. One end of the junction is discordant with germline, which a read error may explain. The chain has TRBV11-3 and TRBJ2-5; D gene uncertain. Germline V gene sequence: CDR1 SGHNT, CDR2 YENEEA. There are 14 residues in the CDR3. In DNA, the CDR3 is TGTGCCAGCAGCTTAGAGGGCTACCAGGAGACCCAGTACTTC. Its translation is CASSLEGYQETQYF.

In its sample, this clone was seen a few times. CDR3 loop: CASSAGLAGANEQFF. In DNA, the CDR3 is TGTGCCAGCAGCGCGGGACTAGCGGGAGCTAACGAGCAGTTCTTC. V gene TRBV11-3 combines with J gene TRBJ2-1; the match to TRBD2 covers 14 bases. The trim removed 5 bases at V and 10 bases at J, leaving 7 bases unmatched. Germline V gene lookup returns CDR1 SGHNT and CDR2 YENEEA. This CDR3 contains 15 residues.

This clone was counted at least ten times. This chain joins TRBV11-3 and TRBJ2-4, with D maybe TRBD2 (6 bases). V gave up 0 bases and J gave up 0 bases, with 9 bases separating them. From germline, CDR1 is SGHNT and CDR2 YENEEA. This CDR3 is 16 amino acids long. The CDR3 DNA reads TGTGCCAGCAGCTTAGACGGGAGCCTAGCCAAAAACATTCAGTACTTC. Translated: CASSLDGSLAKNIQYF.

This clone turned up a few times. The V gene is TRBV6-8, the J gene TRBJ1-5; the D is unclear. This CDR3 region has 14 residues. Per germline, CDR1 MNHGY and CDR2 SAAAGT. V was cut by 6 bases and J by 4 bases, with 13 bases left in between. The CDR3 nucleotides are TGTGCCAGCAGACCCTCTAAACCGAATCAGCCCCAGCATTTT. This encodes CASRPSKPNQPQHF.

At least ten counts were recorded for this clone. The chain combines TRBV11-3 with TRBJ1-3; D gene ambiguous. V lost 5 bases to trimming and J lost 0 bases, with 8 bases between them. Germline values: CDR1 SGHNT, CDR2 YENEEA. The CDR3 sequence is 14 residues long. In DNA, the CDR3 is TGTGCCAGCAGCATCGGAGGCTCTGGAAACACCATATATTTT. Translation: CASSIGGSGNTIYF.

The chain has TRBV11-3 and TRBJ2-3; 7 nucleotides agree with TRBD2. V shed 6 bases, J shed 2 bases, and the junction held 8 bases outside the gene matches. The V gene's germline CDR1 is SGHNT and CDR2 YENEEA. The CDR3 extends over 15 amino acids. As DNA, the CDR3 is TGTGCCAGCAGGCTAACTAGCGAGGTCACAGATACGCAGTATTTT. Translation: CASRLTSEVTDTQYF. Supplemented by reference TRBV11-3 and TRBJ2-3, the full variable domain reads EAGVVQSPRYKIIEKKQPVAFWCNPISGHNTLYWYLQNLGQGPELLIRYENEEAVDDSQLPKDRFSAERLKGVDSTLKIQPAELGDSAVYLCASRLTSEVTDTQYFGPGTRLTVL.

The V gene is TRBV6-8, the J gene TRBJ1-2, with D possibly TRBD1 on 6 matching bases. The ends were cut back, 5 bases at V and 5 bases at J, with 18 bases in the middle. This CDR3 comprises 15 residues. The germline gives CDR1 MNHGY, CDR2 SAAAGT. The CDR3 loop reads CASSDGGQPAYGYTF. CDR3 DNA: TGTGCCAGCAGTGATGGAGGACAGCCTGCGTATGGCTACACCTTC.

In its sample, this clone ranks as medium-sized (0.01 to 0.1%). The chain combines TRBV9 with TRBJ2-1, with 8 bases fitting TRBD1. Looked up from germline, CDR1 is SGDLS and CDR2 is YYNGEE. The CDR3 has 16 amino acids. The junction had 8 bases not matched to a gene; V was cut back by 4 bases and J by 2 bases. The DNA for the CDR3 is TGTGCCAGCAGCCCTCGGACAGGGTTAACCTACAATGAGCAGTTCTTC. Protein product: CASSPRTGLTYNEQFF.

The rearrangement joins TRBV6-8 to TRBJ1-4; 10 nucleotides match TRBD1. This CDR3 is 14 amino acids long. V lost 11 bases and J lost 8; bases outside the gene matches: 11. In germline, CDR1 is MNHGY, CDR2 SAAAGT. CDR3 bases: TGTGCCGCCAGACCGGGACAGGGGCACGAAAAACTGTTTTTT. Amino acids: CAARPGQGHEKLFF.

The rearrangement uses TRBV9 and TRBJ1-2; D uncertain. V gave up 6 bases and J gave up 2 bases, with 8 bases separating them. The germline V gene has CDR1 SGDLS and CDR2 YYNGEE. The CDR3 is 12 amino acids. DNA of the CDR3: TGTGCCAGCACCCCCACCAACTATGGCTACACCTTC. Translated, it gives CASTPTNYGYTF.

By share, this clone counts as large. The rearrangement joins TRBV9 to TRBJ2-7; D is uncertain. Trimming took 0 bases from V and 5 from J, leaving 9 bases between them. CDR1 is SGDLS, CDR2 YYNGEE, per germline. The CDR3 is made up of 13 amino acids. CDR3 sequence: CASSVVGNDEQYF. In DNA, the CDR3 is TGTGCCAGCAGCGTAGTAGGGAACGACGAGCAGTACTTC.

The CDR3 region has the DNA TGTGCCAGCTCACGGACTTCCGGGACAGGGGGCGAAGGTGAAAAACTGTTTTTT. Its translation is CASSRTSGTGGEGEKLFF. The chain combines TRBV18 with TRBJ1-4; 12 bases fit TRBD1. The CDR3 length is 18 residues. Germline V gene data show CDR1 as KGHSH and CDR2 as LQKENI. After removal of 4 bases from V and 7 bases from J, the junction contained 13 bases not matched to a gene.

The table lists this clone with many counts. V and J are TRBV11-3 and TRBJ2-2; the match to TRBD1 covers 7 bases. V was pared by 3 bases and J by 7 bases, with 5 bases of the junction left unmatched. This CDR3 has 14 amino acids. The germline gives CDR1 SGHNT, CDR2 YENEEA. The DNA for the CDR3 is TGTGCCAGCAGCTTGAGGGACAGAGACGGGGAGCTGTTTTTT. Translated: CASSLRDRDGELFF.